This T cell receptor (beta chain) is from a study of shared clonotypes between healthy human individuals. The naive CD8 population came from CD45RO-negative cells selected for CCR7, without terminally differentiated effector memory CD45RA+ cells. Adults of Caucasian background living in Nashville, Tennessee made up all donors. Findings and limits, study-wide: There were few donors, and this limited the genetic and exposure-history diversity represented. Larger estimated richness was generally recorded for naive subsets relative to memory subsets.

This clone was seen a single time. No antigen is known for it. This CDR3 spans 13 amino acids. Germline CDR1 and CDR2: MDHEN and SYDVKM. The V end lost 7 bases, the J end lost 3 bases, and 13 bases lay between the germline ends. At the deep level, the assay was run. Profiling relied on immunoSEQ multiplex PCR, and the TCRdb table lists in-frame clones only, not all of them. Of some 2,000,000 clones detected, approximately 94% appear once; the ten largest clones hold around 1.1%. The chain combines TRBV28 with TRBJ2-7; a weak D match, TRBD1 (6 bases). This TCR was recovered from a man aged 18 to 29 in good health. What was sequenced was naive CD8+ T cells sorted from blood. The CDR3 is CASTSQGHYEQYF. DNA for the CDR3: TGTGCCAGCACCTCACAGGGACACTACGAGCAGTACTTC. Full variable domain (rest looked up from reference TRBV28 and TRBJ2-7): DVKVTQSSRYLVKRTGEKVFLECVQDMDHENMFWYRQDPGLGLRLIYFSYDVKMKEKGDIPEGYSVSREKKERFSLILESASTNQTSMYLCASTSQGHYEQYFGPGTRLTVT.